This T cell receptor beta chain comes out of a study of identical twins. This clonotype was counted many times. TCRdb analysed the 5' RACE reads with MiXCR anew, one entry per CDR3 protein. The data contain about 240,000 distinct CDR3 sequences, roughly 10% of them singletons. The CDR3 runs 15 residues. V dropped 3 bases and J dropped 4; count of bases not matched to a gene: 9. From germline, CDR1 is ENHRY and CDR2 SYGVKD. This sequence joins TRBV10-3 and TRBJ2-7; 7 bases line up with TRBD1. Sample: memory T cells sorted from blood. The sequence came from a man aged 50 to 60 in good health. The CDR3 region is CAISEDRDREYEQYF. The CDR3 nucleotides are TGTGCCATCAGTGAAGACCGGGACAGAGAATACGAGCAGTACTTC.